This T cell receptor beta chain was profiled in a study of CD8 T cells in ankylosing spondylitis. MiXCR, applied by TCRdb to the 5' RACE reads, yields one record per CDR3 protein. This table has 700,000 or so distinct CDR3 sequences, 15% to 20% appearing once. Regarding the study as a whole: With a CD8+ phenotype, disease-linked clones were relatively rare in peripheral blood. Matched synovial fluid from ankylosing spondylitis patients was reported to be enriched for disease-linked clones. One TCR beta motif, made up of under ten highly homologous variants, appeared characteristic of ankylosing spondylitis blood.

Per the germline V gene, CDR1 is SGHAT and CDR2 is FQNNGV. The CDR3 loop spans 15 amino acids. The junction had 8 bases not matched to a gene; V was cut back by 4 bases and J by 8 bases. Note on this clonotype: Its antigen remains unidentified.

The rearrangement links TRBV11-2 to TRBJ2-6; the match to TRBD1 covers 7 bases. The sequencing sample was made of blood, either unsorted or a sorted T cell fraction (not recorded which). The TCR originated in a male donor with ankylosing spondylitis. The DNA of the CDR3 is TGTGCCAGCAGCTCACTCACACAGGGGACCAACGTCCTGACTTTC. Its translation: CASSSLTQGTNVLTF. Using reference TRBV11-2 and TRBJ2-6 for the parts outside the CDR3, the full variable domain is EAGVAQSPRYKIIEKRQSVAFWCNPISGHATLYWYQQILGQGPKLLIQFQNNGVVDDSQLPKDRFSAERLKGVDSTLKIQPAKLEDSAVYLCASSSLTQGTNVLTFGAGSRLTVL.